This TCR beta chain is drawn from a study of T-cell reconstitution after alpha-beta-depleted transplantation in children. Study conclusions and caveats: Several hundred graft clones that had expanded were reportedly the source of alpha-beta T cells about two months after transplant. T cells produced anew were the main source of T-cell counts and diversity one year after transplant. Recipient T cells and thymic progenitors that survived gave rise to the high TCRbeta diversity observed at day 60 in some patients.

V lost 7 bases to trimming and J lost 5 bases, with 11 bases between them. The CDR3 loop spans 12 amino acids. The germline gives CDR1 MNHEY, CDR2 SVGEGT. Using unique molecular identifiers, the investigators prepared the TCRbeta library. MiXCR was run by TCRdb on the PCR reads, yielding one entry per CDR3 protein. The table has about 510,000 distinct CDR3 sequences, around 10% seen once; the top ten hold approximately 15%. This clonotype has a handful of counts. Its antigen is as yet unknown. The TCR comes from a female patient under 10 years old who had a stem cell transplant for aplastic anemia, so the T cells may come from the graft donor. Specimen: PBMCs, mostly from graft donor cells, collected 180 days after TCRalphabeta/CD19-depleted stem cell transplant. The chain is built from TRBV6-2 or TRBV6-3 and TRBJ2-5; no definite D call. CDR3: CASTAGFETQYF. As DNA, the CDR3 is TGTGCCAGCACCGCCGGGTTTGAGACCCAGTACTTC.